This T cell receptor (beta chain) was recovered during a study of graft-versus-host responses after intestinal transplantation. In its sample, this clone was seen once. What it binds is unknown. Germline V gene data show CDR1 as MGHRA and CDR2 as YSYEKL. CDR3 length: 17 residues. The junction had 13 bases not matched to a gene; V was cut back by 4 bases and J by 7 bases. Both intraepithelial and lamina propria lymphocytes were released by processing graft tissue. Study-wide results and limits: Within the allografts of patients who had graft-donor T cell macrochimerism, graft-versus-host to host-versus-graft clonal ratios were high.

TCRdb's table, derived via immunoSEQ multiplex PCR, lists solely in-frame clones and lacks some. In the table there are approximately 37,000 clones, roughly 90% of which are singletons. The source material was ileum tissue, sampled about 28 weeks after intestinal transplant. The TCR was taken from a human patient who received an intestinal transplant, so some T cells may come from the graft donor. This rearrangement joins TRBV4-1 to TRBJ1-4; 9 positions match TRBD1. CDR3 in DNA: TGCGCCAGCAGCCCAGGACAGGGGTTGGTCTTTGGTGAAAAACTGTTTTTT. Translation: CASSPGQGLVFGEKLFF.